Presented here are 29 T cell receptor beta chains from one specimen sequenced in a study of blood T cell repertoires in COVID-19. Produced via immunoSEQ multiplex PCR; TCRdb's table is partial and in-frame only. The sample carries hundreds of thousands of clones, around 80% recorded once. Input material: peripheral blood. The source is a woman aged 80 or over with active or convalescent COVID-19.

This rearrangement joins TRBV28 to TRBJ1-4; D call uncertain. The CDR3 loop spans 14 amino acids. CDR1 is MDHEN, CDR2 SYDVKM, per germline. V lost 3 bases to trimming and J lost 7 bases, with 12 bases between them. The CDR3: CASSLIGFGEKLFF. The CDR3 DNA sequence: TGTGCCAGCAGTTTGATCGGTTTTGGTGAAAAACTGTTTTTT. Variable domain in full (rest from reference TRBV28 and TRBJ1-4): DVKVTQSSRYLVKRTGEKVFLECVQDMDHENMFWYRQDPGLGLRLIYFSYDVKMKEKGDIPEGYSVSREKKERFSLILESASTNQTSMYLCASSLIGFGEKLFFGSGTQLSVL.

For the CDR3, the DNA is TGTGCCAGCAGCGACAGCGGGGGCCCCACCAATGAGCAGTTCTTC. Its protein product is CASSDSGGPTNEQFF. This chain connects TRBV7-3 to TRBJ2-1; 8 positions match TRBD2. CDR1 SGHTA and CDR2 FQGTGA come from the germline V gene. CDR3 length: 15 residues. With V trimmed by 5 bases and J by 6 bases, 9 bases remained unmatched.

The CDR3 here is CATSRGLAGVGHEQFF. The CDR3 bases are TGTGCCACCAGCAGGGGACTAGCGGGGGTTGGGCATGAGCAGTTCTTC. The chain couples TRBV15 to TRBJ2-1; TRBD2 matches 14 bases. V was pared by 3 bases and J by 8 bases, with 6 bases of the junction left unmatched. The CDR3 consists of 16 residues. Germline CDR1 LNHNV, CDR2 YYDKDF (reference sequence).

This clone has a single count. The chain couples TRBV9 to TRBJ2-7, with D possibly TRBD1 on 6 matching bases. With 3 bases removed from V and 0 bases from J, the gap between germline ends came to 16 bases. The germline V gene encodes CDR1 SGDLS and CDR2 YYNGEE. CDR3 length: 16 residues. CDR3 loop: CASSEGEGESSYEQYF. The CDR3 DNA reads TGTGCCAGCAGCGAGGGAGAGGGGGAGAGCTCCTACGAGCAGTACTTC.

CDR3 nucleotides: TGCGCCAGCAGCCCGAGGGGGACAGGTAACACTGAAGCTTTCTTT. It yields the protein CASSPRGTGNTEAFF. The rearrangement joins TRBV5-1 to TRBJ1-1; 8 nucleotides match TRBD1. This CDR3 has 15 amino acids. V dropped 4 bases and J dropped 2; count of bases not matched to a gene: 7. Germline V lookup: CDR1 SGHRS, CDR2 YFSETQ. Full variable domain (remainder filled in from reference TRBV5-1 and TRBJ1-1): KAGVTQTPRYLIKTRGQQVTLSCSPISGHRSVSWYQQTPGQGLQFLFEYFSETQRNKGNFPGRFSGRQFSNSRSEMNVSTLELGDSALYLCASSPRGTGNTEAFFGQGTRLTVV.

The rearrangement uses TRBV4-2 and TRBJ2-7, with TRBD1 identical over 8 bases. This CDR3 contains 13 residues. The germline gives CDR1 LGHNA, CDR2 YNFKEQ. J was trimmed by 7 bases and V by 3 bases; bases with no gene match: 5. CDR3 in amino acids: CASSHDRDREQYF. CDR3 DNA sequence: TGTGCCAGCAGCCATGACAGGGACAGGGAGCAGTACTTC.

The V call is TRBV28, the J call TRBJ1-3; D is uncertain. Trimming stripped 11 bases from V and 0 bases from J, with 11 bases between. CDR1 is MDHEN, CDR2 SYDVKM, per germline. The CDR3 totals 13 residues. CDR3 residues: CAPGSFSGNTIYF. DNA for the CDR3: TGTGCCCCCGGTTCTTTCTCTGGAAACACCATATATTTT.

The chain couples TRBV10-3 to TRBJ1-1, with no clear D. CDR3 length: 13 residues. Germline values: CDR1 ENHRY, CDR2 SYGVKD. Trimming took off 10 bases at V and 4 bases at J, with 16 bases between the two ends. CDR3 sequence reads: CATTPNEGTEAFF. The CDR3 DNA reads TGTGCCACGACCCCCAACGAGGGCACTGAAGCTTTCTTT.

CDR3 DNA sequence: TGTGCCAGCAGCCAAGCACAACAGGGGGCTGGTGAGCAGTTCTTC. Translation gives CASSQAQQGAGEQFF. J is TRBJ2-1 and V is TRBV3-1 (or the pseudogene TRBV3-2); 9 nucleotides agree with TRBD1. This CDR3 is built from 15 residues. The junction had 7 bases not matched to a gene; V was cut back by 1 base and J by 9 bases. CDR1 is LGHDT and CDR2 is YNNKEL in the germline V gene (reference sequence).

In DNA, the CDR3 is TGTGCCAGCAGCTCCCGGACTACCTCCTACAATGAGCAGTTCTTC. Translation: CASSSRTTSYNEQFF. The rearrangement links TRBV7-2 to TRBJ2-1, with D perhaps matching TRBD2 (6 bases). The CDR3 consists of 15 residues. Trimming took off 4 bases at V and 0 bases at J, with 10 bases between the two ends. CDR1 SGHTA and CDR2 FQGNSA come from the germline V gene.

The V gene is TRBV2, the J gene TRBJ1-2, with 8 nucleotides matching TRBD1. J gave up 6 bases and V 6 bases, and 9 bases lay outside the gene matches. The germline V gene encodes CDR1 SNHLY and CDR2 FYNNEI. CDR3 length: 14 residues. The chain's CDR3 is CASSDWTGLDGYTF. CDR3 bases: TGTGCCAGCAGCGACTGGACAGGGCTAGATGGCTACACCTTC.

The genes are TRBV4-2 and TRBJ2-7; 9 nucleotides match TRBD2. CDR1 is LGHNA and CDR2 is YNFKEQ in the germline V gene. CDR3 size: 17 residues. V trimming: 0 bases; J trimming: 1 base; junction bases outside the gene matches: 7. The CDR3 is CASSQEVSGGRSYEQYF. The CDR3 DNA is TGTGCCAGCAGCCAAGAAGTTAGCGGGGGAAGGTCCTACGAGCAGTACTTC.

J is TRBJ1-1 and V is TRBV7-9, with D uncertain. CDR3 length equals 13 residues. Germline V gives CDR1 SEHNR, CDR2 FQNEAQ (reference sequence). Trimming removed 1 base from V and 1 base from J, with 4 bases in between. The CDR3 loop is CASSLEANTEAFF. In nucleotides, the CDR3 is TGTGCCAGCAGCTTAGAAGCGAACACTGAAGCTTTCTTT.

The rearrangement joins TRBV5-8 to TRBJ1-3; D possibly corresponds to TRBD1 (6 bases). This CDR3 is 16 amino acids long. The germline gives CDR1 SGHTS, CDR2 YDEGEE. With 2 bases removed from V and 0 bases from J, the gap between germline ends came to 12 bases. In DNA, the CDR3 is TGTGCCAGCAGCTTCCGGGGACAAGCCTCTGGAAACACCATATATTTT. Translation: CASSFRGQASGNTIYF.

V gene TRBV27 combines with J gene TRBJ2-2, with 10 positions matching TRBD1. Germline V gene sequence: CDR1 MNHEY, CDR2 SMNVEV (reference sequence). CDR3 length equals 16 residues. V gave up 5 bases and J gave up 6 bases; unmatched junction bases: 9. The CDR3 DNA follows: TGTGCCAGCAGTCTCCAGGGACAGGGGTGGGCCGGGGAGCTGTTTTTT. Translating it yields CASSLQGQGWAGELFF.

The V gene is TRBV19, the J gene TRBJ2-7; D is possibly TRBD1 (5 bases). V lost 8 bases to trimming and J lost 2 bases, with 10 bases between them. Germline values: CDR1 LNHDA, CDR2 SQIVND (reference sequence). This CDR3 is built from 12 residues. CDR3 loop: CASSGRAYEQYF. CDR3 nucleotides: TGTGCCAGTTCGGGCAGGGCCTACGAGCAGTACTTC.

This chain links TRBV19 with TRBJ2-1, with 10 positions matching TRBD1. Germline CDR1 reads LNHDA; CDR2 reads SQIVND (reference sequence). V was clipped by 5 bases and J by 6 bases; unmatched bases: 10. The CDR3 runs 16 residues. This CDR3 reads CASSAPRDRGGNEQFF. The DNA of the CDR3 is TGTGCCAGTAGTGCCCCCCGGGACAGGGGAGGCAATGAGCAGTTCTTC.

This clone was seen a single time. The chain employs TRBV5-1 and TRBJ2-7; 7 nucleotides match TRBD2. Germline V gives CDR1 SGHRS, CDR2 YFSETQ. Trimming took 0 bases from V and 7 from J; bases not matched to a gene: 4. CDR3 length: 13 residues. CDR3 DNA sequence: TGCGCCAGCAGCTTGGCCACGGGGGGAGAGCAGTACTTC. This codes for CASSLATGGEQYF.

The genes are TRBV5-1 and TRBJ2-3; 8 bases match TRBD2. The V gene end was trimmed by 0 bases and the J gene end by 1 base; junction bases not matched to a gene: 1. The CDR3 runs 15 residues. Germline assignment: CDR1 SGHRS and CDR2 YFSETQ. CDR3 amino acids: CASSLEGLGTDTQYF. The CDR3 DNA follows: TGCGCCAGCAGCTTGGAGGGACTAGGCACAGATACGCAGTATTTT.

This chain joins TRBV6-5 and TRBJ1-6, with TRBD1 identical over 7 bases. Trimming cost V 6 bases and J 7 bases; bases outside gene matches: 3. This CDR3 has 13 residues. CDR1 MNHEY and CDR2 SVGAGI come from the germline V gene. CDR3 residues: CASRDRLNSPLHF. CDR3 coding DNA: TGTGCCAGCAGGGACAGGCTGAATTCACCCCTCCACTTT.

V and J are TRBV7-9 and TRBJ2-7; tentative D call: TRBD2 (6 bases). The V and J ends lost 2 bases and 5 bases respectively, with 16 bases between them. Germline lookup yields CDR1 SEHNR and CDR2 FQNEAQ (reference sequence). The length of the CDR3 is 15 residues. The CDR3 nucleotides read TGTGCCAGCAGCTTATTCGCCGGGGGATCAGACGAGCAGTACTTC. It translates to CASSLFAGGSDEQYF.

This chain connects TRBV11-3 to TRBJ2-1, with a possible D match to TRBD2 (7 bases). Per germline, CDR1 SGHNT and CDR2 YENEEA. With 4 bases removed from V and 5 bases from J, the gap between germline ends came to 15 bases. The CDR3 has 15 amino acids. The CDR3 loop is CASSWRQGRDNEQFF. CDR3 coding DNA: TGTGCCAGCAGCTGGAGGCAGGGGAGGGACAATGAGCAGTTCTTC.

The rearrangement uses TRBV29-1 and TRBJ2-7, with a tentative D call TRBD2 (6 bases). The length of the CDR3 is 14 residues. The V gene's germline CDR1 is SQVTM and CDR2 ANQGSEA. The V end lost 5 bases, the J end lost 6 bases, and 20 bases lay between the germline ends. CDR3 sequence (DNA): TGCAGCGTTCTACTTATCGGAGGGTTGGGCGAGCAGTACTTC. Protein: CSVLLIGGLGEQYF.

V usage is TRBV6-5 and J usage is TRBJ2-7, with D tentatively TRBD2 (6 bases). V was cut by 2 bases and J by 2 bases, with 7 bases left in between. This CDR3 comprises 13 residues. CDR1 and CDR2 (germline): MNHEY, SVGAGI. This chain's CDR3 is CASSYRETYEQYF. As DNA, the CDR3 is TGTGCCAGCAGTTACCGGGAGACCTACGAGCAGTACTTC.

V gene TRBV7-9 combines with J gene TRBJ1-1; a possible D gene is TRBD1 (5 bases). Germline lookup yields CDR1 SEHNR and CDR2 FQNEAQ (reference sequence). The CDR3 runs to 14 residues. The germline V and J ends were trimmed by 3 bases and 1 base, with 9 bases remaining between them. The CDR3 DNA follows: TGTGCCAGCAGCTTCGGGGGACGGAACACTGAAGCTTTCTTT. It translates to CASSFGGRNTEAFF.

Worth noting for this clone: This CDR3 is also generated by other DNA sequences in the sample. The V call is TRBV18, the J call TRBJ2-3; no reliable D call. The CDR3 is 13 residues long. V lost 3 bases, J lost 2 bases, and 6 bases lay in between. Germline V CDR1 and CDR2: KGHSH, LQKENI. CDR3 sequence reads: CASSPSLTDTQYF. The CDR3 region has the DNA TGTGCCAGCTCACCCTCTCTCACAGATACGCAGTATTTT.

This chain connects TRBV2 to TRBJ2-1, with TRBD2 matching 7 bases. Trimming removed 2 bases from V and 0 bases from J; junction bases left unmatched: 10. Germline V gene sequence: CDR1 SNHLY, CDR2 FYNNEI. The CDR3 is 18 residues long. The DNA for the CDR3 is TGTGCCAGCAGTGAAAACAGGCTAGCGGTCTCCTCCTACAATGAGCAGTTCTTC. Protein product: CASSENRLAVSSYNEQFF.

V and J are TRBV3-1 (or the pseudogene TRBV3-2) and TRBJ2-3; 8 nucleotides line up with TRBD1. V shed 5 bases, J shed 3 bases, and the junction held 1 base outside the gene matches. The CDR3 has 13 residues. CDR1 and CDR2 (germline): LGHDT, YNNKEL (reference sequence). The CDR3 here is CASSNRGTDTQYF. Here the CDR3 DNA reads TGTGCCAGCAGCAACAGGGGGACAGATACGCAGTATTTT.

The chain has TRBV7-8 and TRBJ2-7, with a tentative D call TRBD2 (6 bases). The CDR3 loop spans 16 amino acids. CDR1 is SGHVS, CDR2 FQNEAQ, per germline. The V gene lost 4 bases and the J gene lost 5 bases, with 21 bases spanning the gap. In DNA, the CDR3 is TGTGCCAGCAGCTATGGTGACGGGAGAGCGGCCGACGAGCAGTACTTC. Translating it yields CASSYGDGRAADEQYF.